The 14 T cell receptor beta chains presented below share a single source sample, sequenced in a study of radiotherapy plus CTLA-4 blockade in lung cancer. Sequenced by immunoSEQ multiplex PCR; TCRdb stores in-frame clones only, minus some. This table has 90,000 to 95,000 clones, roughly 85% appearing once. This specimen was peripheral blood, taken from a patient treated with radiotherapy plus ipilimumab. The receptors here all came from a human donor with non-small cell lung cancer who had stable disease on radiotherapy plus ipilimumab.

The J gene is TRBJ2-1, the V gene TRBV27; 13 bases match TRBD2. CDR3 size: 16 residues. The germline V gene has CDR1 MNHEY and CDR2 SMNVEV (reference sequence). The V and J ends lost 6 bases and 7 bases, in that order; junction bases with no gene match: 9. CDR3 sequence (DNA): TGTGCCAGCAGCCGGCCCGGACTAGCGGGAGTAAATGAGCAGTTCTTC. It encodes CASSRPGLAGVNEQFF.

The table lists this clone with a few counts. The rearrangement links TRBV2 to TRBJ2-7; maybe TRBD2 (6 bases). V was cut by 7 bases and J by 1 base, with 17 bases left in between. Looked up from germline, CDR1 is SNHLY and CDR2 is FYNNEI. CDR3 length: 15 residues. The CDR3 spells CASTEGGINSYEQYF. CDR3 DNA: TGTGCCAGCACCGAAGGAGGGATAAATTCCTACGAGCAGTACTTC.

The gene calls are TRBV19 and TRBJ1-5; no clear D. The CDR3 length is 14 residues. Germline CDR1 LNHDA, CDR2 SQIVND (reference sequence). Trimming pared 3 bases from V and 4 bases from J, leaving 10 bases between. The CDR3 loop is CASSIPDYNQPQHF. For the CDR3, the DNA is TGTGCCAGTAGTATCCCTGATTATAATCAGCCCCAGCATTTT.

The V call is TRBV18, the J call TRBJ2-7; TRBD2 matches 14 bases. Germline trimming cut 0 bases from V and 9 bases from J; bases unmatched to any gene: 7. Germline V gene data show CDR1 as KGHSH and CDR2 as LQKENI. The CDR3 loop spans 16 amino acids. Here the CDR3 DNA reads TGTGCCAGCTCACCACCCGCAGGACTAGCGGGAGGTGGGCAGTACTTC. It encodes CASSPPAGLAGGGQYF.

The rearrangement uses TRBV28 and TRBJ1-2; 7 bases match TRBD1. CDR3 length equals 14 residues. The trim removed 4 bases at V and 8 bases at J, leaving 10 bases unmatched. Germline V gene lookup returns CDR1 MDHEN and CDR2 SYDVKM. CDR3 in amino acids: CASSSPHRGEGYTF. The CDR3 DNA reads TGTGCCAGCAGTTCCCCCCACAGGGGAGAGGGCTACACCTTC.

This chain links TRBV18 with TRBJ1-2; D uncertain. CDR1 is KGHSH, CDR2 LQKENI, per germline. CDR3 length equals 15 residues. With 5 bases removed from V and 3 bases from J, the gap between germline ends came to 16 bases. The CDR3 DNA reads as TGTGCCAGCTCAAACCCCCTGGACGGTTACTATGGCTACACCTTC. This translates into CASSNPLDGYYGYTF.

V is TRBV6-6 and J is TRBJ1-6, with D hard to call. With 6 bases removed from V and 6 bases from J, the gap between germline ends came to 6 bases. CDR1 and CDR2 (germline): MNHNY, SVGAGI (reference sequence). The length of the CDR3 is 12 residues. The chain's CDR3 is CASRPLNSPLHF. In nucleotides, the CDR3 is TGTGCCAGCAGGCCTCTTAATTCACCCCTCCACTTT.

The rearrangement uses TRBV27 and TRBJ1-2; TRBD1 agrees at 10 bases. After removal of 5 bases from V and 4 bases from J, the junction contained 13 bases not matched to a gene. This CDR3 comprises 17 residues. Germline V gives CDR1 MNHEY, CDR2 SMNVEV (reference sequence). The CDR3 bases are TGTGCCAGCAGTGGGATCACGGGACAGGGGCTTTCCTATGGCTACACCTTC. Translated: CASSGITGQGLSYGYTF.

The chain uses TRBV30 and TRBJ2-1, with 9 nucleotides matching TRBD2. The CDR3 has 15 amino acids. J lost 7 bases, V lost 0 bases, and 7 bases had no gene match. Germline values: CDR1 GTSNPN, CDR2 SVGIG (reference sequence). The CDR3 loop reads CAWSVPRAGGNEQFF. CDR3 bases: TGTGCCTGGAGTGTTCCGAGGGCGGGAGGGAATGAGCAGTTCTTC. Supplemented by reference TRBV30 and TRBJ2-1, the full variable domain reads SQTIHQWPATLVQPVGSPLSLECTVEGTSNPNLYWYRQAAGRGLQLLFYSVGIGQISSEVPQNLSASRPQDRQFILSSKKLLLSDSGFYLCAWSVPRAGGNEQFFGPGTRLTVL.

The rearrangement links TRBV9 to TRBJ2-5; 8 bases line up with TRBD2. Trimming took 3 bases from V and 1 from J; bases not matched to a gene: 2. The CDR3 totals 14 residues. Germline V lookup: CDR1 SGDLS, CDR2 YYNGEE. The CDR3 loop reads CASSGSGAQETQYF. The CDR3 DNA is TGTGCCAGCAGCGGTAGCGGGGCCCAAGAGACCCAGTACTTC. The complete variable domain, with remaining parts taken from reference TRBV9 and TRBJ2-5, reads DSGVTQTPKHLITATGQRVTLRCSPRSGDLSVYWYQQSLDQGLQFLIQYYNGEERAKGNILERFSAQQFPDLHSELNLSSLELGDSALYFCASSGSGAQETQYFGPGTRLLVL.

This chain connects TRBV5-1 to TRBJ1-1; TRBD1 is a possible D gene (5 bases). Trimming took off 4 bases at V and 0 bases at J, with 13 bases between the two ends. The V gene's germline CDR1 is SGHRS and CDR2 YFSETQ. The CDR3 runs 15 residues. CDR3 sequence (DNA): TGCGCCAGCAGCGATACTGGGGCAATGAACACTGAAGCTTTCTTT. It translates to CASSDTGAMNTEAFF.

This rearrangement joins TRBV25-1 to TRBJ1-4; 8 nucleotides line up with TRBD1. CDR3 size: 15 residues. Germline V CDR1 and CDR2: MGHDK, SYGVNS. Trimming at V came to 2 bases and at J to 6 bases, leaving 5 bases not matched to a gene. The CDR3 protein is CASSEVDRDHEKLFF. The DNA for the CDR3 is TGTGCCAGCAGTGAAGTGGACAGGGATCATGAAAAACTGTTTTTT. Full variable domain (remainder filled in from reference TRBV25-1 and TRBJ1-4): EADIYQTPRYLVIGTGKKITLECSQTMGHDKMYWYQQDPGMELHLIHYSYGVNSTEKGDLSSESTVSRIRTEHFPLTLESARPSHTSQYLCASSEVDRDHEKLFFGSGTQLSVL.

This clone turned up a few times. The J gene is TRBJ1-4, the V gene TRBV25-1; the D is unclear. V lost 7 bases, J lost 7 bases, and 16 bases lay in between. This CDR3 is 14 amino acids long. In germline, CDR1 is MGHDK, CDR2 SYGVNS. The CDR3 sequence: CASTGSANGEKLFF. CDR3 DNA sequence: TGTGCCAGCACGGGGTCCGCAAATGGTGAAAAACTGTTTTTT. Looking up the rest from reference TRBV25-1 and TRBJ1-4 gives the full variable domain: EADIYQTPRYLVIGTGKKITLECSQTMGHDKMYWYQQDPGMELHLIHYSYGVNSTEKGDLSSESTVSRIRTEHFPLTLESARPSHTSQYLCASTGSANGEKLFFGSGTQLSVL.

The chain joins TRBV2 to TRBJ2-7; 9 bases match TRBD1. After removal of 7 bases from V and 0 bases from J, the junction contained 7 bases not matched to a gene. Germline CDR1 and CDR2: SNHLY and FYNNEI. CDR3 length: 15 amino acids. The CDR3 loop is CASTSDRGYSYEQYF. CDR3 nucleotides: TGTGCCAGCACCTCGGACAGGGGCTACTCCTACGAGCAGTACTTC.